Listed below are T cell receptor beta chains from one sample, sequenced in a study of blood T cell repertoires in COVID-19. The repertoire was sequenced with immunoSEQ multiplex PCR; TCRdb's copy has only in-frame clones and lacks some. This sample has approximately 51,000 clones, with about 85% found just once. Material: peripheral blood. All receptors derive from a human donor in a cohort sampled during active COVID-19. The CDR3 runs from the conserved cysteine through the conserved F or W. D genes are given only for firm matches. Rows may omit the clone size; those that give it use once, few, many or a size class.

>TRBV28|TRBJ1-5|TRBD1|once|15
CASTLGQVSNQPQHF
TGTGCCAGCACCCTAGGACAGGTTAGCAATCAGCCCCAGCATTTT
>TRBV18|TRBJ2-1|TRBD2|once|19
CASSPPGASGGAGYNEQFF
TGTGCCAGCTCCCCTCCGGGGGCTAGCGGGGGGGCCGGCTACAATGAGCAGTTCTTC
>TRBV19|TRBJ2-1|.|once|11
CASSGGYEQFF
TGTGCCAGTAGTGGGGGGTATGAGCAGTTCTTC
>TRBV5-4|TRBJ1-6|TRBD1|few|15
CASSFGRQGNSPLHF
TGTGCCAGCAGCTTCGGTCGACAGGGTAATTCACCCCTCCACTTT
>TRBV12-3/TRBV12-4|TRBJ1-2|TRBD1|.|13
CATRTGGGYGYTF
TGTGCCACCCGGACAGGAGGGGGCTATGGCTACACCTTC
>TRBV30|TRBJ2-5|TRBD2|.|16
CAWSAGLAGIQETQYF
TGTGCCTGGAGTGCCGGATTAGCGGGGATACAAGAGACCCAGTACTTC
>TRBV2|TRBJ1-4|.|few|15
CASIWQGATNEKLFF
TGTGCCAGCATCTGGCAGGGTGCAACTAATGAAAAACTGTTTTTT
>TRBV15|TRBJ1-5|.|once|18
CATSRDSGFEPFNQPQHF
TGTGCCACCAGCAGAGATTCGGGATTTGAGCCGTTCAATCAGCCCCAGCATTTT
>TRBV12-3/TRBV12-4|TRBJ2-3|.|.|12
CASSFIRDTQYF
TGTGCCAGCAGTTTCATCCGGGATACGCAGTATTTT
>TRBV28|TRBJ2-7|TRBD2|.|15
CASGRRPGGTYEQYF
TGTGCCAGCGGGAGGCGACCGGGAGGTACCTACGAGCAGTACTTC
>TRBV3-1/TRBV3-2|TRBJ2-5|.|.|14
CASSHLTGQETQYF
TGTGCCAGCAGCCATCTTACGGGGCAAGAGACCCAGTACTTC
>TRBV6-5|TRBJ1-3|TRBD1|.|14
CASTSGQAGNTIYF
TGTGCCAGCACCTCTGGACAGGCTGGAAACACCATATATTTT
>TRBV19|TRBJ2-7|TRBD1|.|13
CASSFRTGYEQYF
TGTGCCAGTAGTTTTAGGACAGGGTACGAGCAGTACTTC
>TRBV18|TRBJ2-7|.|.|12
CASSPRGDEQYF
TGTGCCAGCTCACCACGGGGGGACGAGCAGTACTTC
>TRBV29-1|TRBJ2-3|TRBD2|.|13
CSAGTSGGLTQYF
TGCAGCGCCGGGACTAGCGGGGGCCTAACGCAGTATTTT
>TRBV19|TRBJ1-3|.|once|13
CASHDGRRNTIYF
TGTGCCAGTCATGACGGGAGGCGAAACACCATATATTTT
>TRBV7-2|TRBJ2-1|TRBD2|.|15
CASSLSGNGYNEQFF
TGTGCCAGCAGCTTAAGCGGGAATGGCTACAATGAGCAGTTCTTC
>TRBV28|TRBJ2-3|.|.|14
CASSLGLITDTQYF
TGTGCCAGCAGTTTAGGGCTGATCACAGATACGCAGTATTTT
>TRBV6-2/TRBV6-3|TRBJ2-7|.|few|12
CASSSITREQYF
TGTGCCAGCAGTTCTATCACTCGGGAGCAGTACTTC
>TRBV6-5|TRBJ1-2|.|.|14
CASSYSGRVDGYTF
TGTGCCAGCAGTTATTCTGGCAGGGTCGATGGCTACACCTTC
>TRBV19|TRBJ2-7|TRBD2|.|14
CASSGASGGHEQYF
TGTGCCAGTAGTGGGGCTAGCGGGGGCCACGAGCAGTACTTC
>TRBV6-6|TRBJ1-4|.|.|10
CPPNIQGRFF
TGTCCCCCAAACATCCAGGGGCGTTTTTTT
>TRBV25-1|TRBJ1-6|TRBD1|.|17
CASSEDTGESYNSPLHF
TGTGCCAGCAGTGAAGACACAGGGGAGTCCTATAATTCACCCCTCCACTTT
>TRBV2|TRBJ2-7|.|.|12
CASSGHHYEQYF
TGTGCCAGCAGTGGGCACCACTACGAGCAGTACTTC
>TRBV5-1|TRBJ2-3|TRBD2|.|15
CASSLGYRGGDTQYF
TGCGCCAGCAGCTTGGGTTACCGGGGGGGAGATACGCAGTATTTT
>TRBV4-1|TRBJ1-4|TRBD1|.|15
CASSQAHRQGTKLFF
TGCGCCAGCAGCCAAGCCCATCGACAGGGTACAAAACTGTTTTTT
>TRBV6-6|TRBJ1-1|TRBD1|.|16
CASRKGQGNSNTEAFF
TGTGCCAGCAGGAAGGGACAGGGGAATTCGAACACTGAAGCTTTCTTT
>TRBV5-8|TRBJ1-5|.|.|16
CASSLGDVFGNQPQHF
TGTGCCAGCAGCTTGGGAGATGTCTTCGGCAATCAGCCCCAGCATTTT
>TRBV7-9|TRBJ2-7|TRBD2|.|14
CASTGGTSGYEQYF
TGTGCCAGCACCGGGGGGACTAGCGGTTACGAGCAGTACTTC
>TRBV30|TRBJ2-7|.|.|14
CAWKLTANSYEQYF
TGTGCCTGGAAACTGACTGCAAACTCCTACGAGCAGTACTTC
>TRBV5-1|TRBJ2-1|TRBD2|.|16
CASSLRPSGDYNEQFF
TGCGCCAGCAGCTTGCGTCCTAGCGGTGACTACAATGAGCAGTTCTTC
>TRBV30|TRBJ1-6|.|.|15
CAWTKGNVDNSPLHF
TGTGCCTGGACTAAGGGGAATGTTGATAATTCACCCCTCCACTTT
>TRBV5-1|TRBJ2-7|TRBD1|many|14
CASRLTGGLYEQYF
TGCGCCAGCAGGCTGACAGGGGGTTTATACGAGCAGTACTTC
>TRBV7-9|TRBJ2-5|TRBD2|.|18
CASSLGVTSGGVQETQYF
TGTGCCAGCAGCTTAGGGGTGACTAGCGGGGGGGTCCAAGAGACCCAGTACTTC
>TRBV7-2|TRBJ2-2|TRBD2|few|17
CASSQGGGLAGTGELFF
TGTGCCAGCAGCCAGGGAGGAGGGCTAGCGGGCACCGGGGAGCTGTTTTTT
>TRBV5-1|TRBJ1-6|.|.|13
CASSWGDNSPLHF
TGCGCCAGCAGCTGGGGGGACAATTCACCCCTCCACTTT
>TRBV6-5|TRBJ1-2|.|once|15
CASSQHDTANYGYTF
TGTGCCAGCAGTCAACACGACACGGCTAACTATGGCTACACCTTC
>TRBV5-5|TRBJ2-3|.|.|13
CASSFEHPDTQYF
TGTGCCAGCAGCTTTGAACATCCAGATACGCAGTATTTT
>TRBV25-1|TRBJ1-2|.|once|12
CASSVGDYGYTF
TGTGCCAGCAGTGTCGGAGATTATGGCTACACCTTC
>TRBV28|TRBJ1-2|.|.|14
CASSSGRSVEGYTF
TGTGCCAGCAGTTCAGGGCGGTCTGTAGAGGGCTACACCTTC
>TRBV24-1|TRBJ2-7|TRBD1|.|15
CATSAADRGVLVQYF
TGTGCCACCAGTGCCGCGGACAGGGGGGTTTTGGTGCAGTACTTC
>TRBV6-5|TRBJ1-3|.|.|15
CASRMPGASGNTIYF
TGTGCCAGCAGAATGCCAGGGGCCTCTGGAAACACCATATATTTT